This passage covers 8 T cell receptor beta chains from one sample sequenced in a study of blood T cell repertoires in COVID-19. Assay: immunoSEQ multiplex PCR; the TCRdb copy retains only in-frame clones and omits some. Of 140,000 to 150,000 clones listed, around 85% are singletons. Sequencing was carried out using peripheral blood. These receptors were taken from a woman in her sixties or seventies with COVID-19, enrolled during active disease.

The J gene is TRBJ1-5, the V gene TRBV6-5; D remains ambiguous. This CDR3 is 16 amino acids long. The germline V gene encodes CDR1 MNHEY and CDR2 SVGAGI. Between the trimmed V and J ends, which lost 0 bases and 0 bases, there was a span of 9 bases. DNA for the CDR3: TGTGCCAGCAGTTACTCGTCAGATAATAGCAATCAGCCCCAGCATTTT. This codes for CASSYSSDNSNQPQHF.

This clone was seen a single time. This chain links TRBV6-5 with TRBJ1-1; TRBD1 matches 10 bases. This CDR3 contains 16 residues. Looked up from germline, CDR1 is MNHEY and CDR2 is SVGAGI. V shed 2 bases, J shed 1 base, and the junction held 4 bases outside the gene matches. The CDR3 DNA sequence: TGTGCCAGCAGTTACGCGACAGGGGGCCCGAACACTGAAGCTTTCTTT. This gives the protein CASSYATGGPNTEAFF.

The chain links TRBV10-3 to TRBJ2-5; D gene uncertain. In germline, CDR1 is ENHRY, CDR2 SYGVKD. The CDR3 sequence is 16 residues long. V was shortened by 0 bases and J by 3 bases, with 14 bases between the two germline ends. The CDR3 protein is CAISESSTQTKETQYF. The CDR3 nucleotides are TGTGCCATCAGTGAGTCGTCCACCCAAACTAAAGAGACCCAGTACTTC.

The rearrangement links TRBV6-5 to TRBJ1-2; the match to TRBD1 covers 10 bases. The CDR3 has 15 amino acids. V gave up 10 bases and J gave up 4 bases; unmatched junction bases: 12. The germline CDR1 and CDR2 sequences are MNHEY and SVGAGI. CDR3 loop: CATAPTGGEGYGYTF. The CDR3, as DNA: TGTGCCACCGCACCGACAGGGGGCGAGGGCTATGGCTACACCTTC.

This clone turned up a few times. This chain uses TRBV9 with TRBJ2-2; 7 nucleotides line up with TRBD1. V gave up 3 bases and J gave up 7 bases; unmatched junction bases: 0. The CDR3 spans 12 residues. Germline CDR1 and CDR2: SGDLS and YYNGEE. This CDR3 reads CASSGDSGELFF. The DNA of the CDR3 is TGTGCCAGCAGCGGGGACAGCGGGGAGCTGTTTTTT.

The rearrangement joins TRBV7-2 to TRBJ2-7; tentatively, D is TRBD1 (5 bases). CDR1 is SGHTA and CDR2 is FQGNSA in the germline V gene. This CDR3 is 13 amino acids long. The V gene lost 5 bases and the J gene lost 2 bases, with 10 bases spanning the gap. DNA of the CDR3: TGTGCCAGCAGCATCCAGGGAACCTACGAGCAGTACTTC. This gives the protein CASSIQGTYEQYF.

V usage is TRBV6-6 and J usage is TRBJ2-1; D is ambiguous. The CDR3 totals 15 residues. V lost 0 bases to trimming and J lost 0 bases, with 6 bases between them. Germline-derived CDR1 and CDR2 are MNHNY and SVGAGI (reference sequence). CDR3 in amino acids: CASSYSASSYNEQFF. The CDR3 coding sequence is TGTGCCAGCAGTTACTCGGCAAGCTCCTACAATGAGCAGTTCTTC.

The chain is built from TRBV7-2 and TRBJ2-5, with TRBD1 matching over 11 bases. Germline V gene data show CDR1 as SGHTA and CDR2 as FQGNSA. This CDR3 spans 16 amino acids. V was pared by 5 bases and J by 5 bases, with 10 bases of the junction left unmatched. The CDR3 loop is CASSAGTGGGLETQYF. Written as DNA, the CDR3 is TGTGCCAGCAGCGCCGGGACAGGGGGGGGGTTGGAGACCCAGTACTTC.